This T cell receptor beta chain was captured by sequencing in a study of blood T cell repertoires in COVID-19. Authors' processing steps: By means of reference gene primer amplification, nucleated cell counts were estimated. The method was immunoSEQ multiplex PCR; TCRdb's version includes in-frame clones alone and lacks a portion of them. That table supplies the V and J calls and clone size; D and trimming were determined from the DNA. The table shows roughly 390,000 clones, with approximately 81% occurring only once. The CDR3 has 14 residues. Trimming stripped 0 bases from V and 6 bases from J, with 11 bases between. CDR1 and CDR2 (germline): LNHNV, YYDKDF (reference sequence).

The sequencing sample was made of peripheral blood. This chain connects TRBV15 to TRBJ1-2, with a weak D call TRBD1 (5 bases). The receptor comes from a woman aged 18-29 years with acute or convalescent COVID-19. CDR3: CATSRDEKGNGYTF. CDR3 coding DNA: TGTGCCACCAGCAGAGATGAAAAGGGGAATGGCTACACCTTC. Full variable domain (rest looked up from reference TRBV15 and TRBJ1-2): DAMVIQNPRYQVTQFGKPVTLSCSQTLNHNVMYWYQQKSSQAPKLLFHYYDKDFNNEADTPDNFQSRRPNTSFCFLDIRSPGLGDTAMYLCATSRDEKGNGYTFGSGTRLTVV.